These T cell receptor beta chains were read from a single sample in a study of T cell changes during pregnancy in multiple sclerosis. Sequenced by immunoSEQ multiplex PCR; TCRdb stores in-frame clones only, minus some. Of about 45,000 clones in the sample, just over 90% are singletons; the top ten hold roughly 1.5%. The sample taken for sequencing was PBMCs (not recorded whether the cells were cultured). The receptors derive from a female donor with multiple sclerosis, enrolled in a pregnancy study. The CDR3 runs from the conserved cysteine through the conserved F or W. D genes are given only for firm matches. Size is omitted from some rows. Given values are once, few, many or a class for expanded clones.

cdr3_aa: CASSFSGEYGYTF
d_call: -
clone_size: medium-sized
cdr3_length: 13
j_call: TRBJ1-2
v_call: TRBV27

cdr3_aa: CASSSRGGLVGDEQFF
d_call: TRBD2
clone_size: -
cdr3_length: 16
j_call: TRBJ2-1
v_call: TRBV9

cdr3_aa: CASSHRDQETQYF
d_call: -
clone_size: once
cdr3_length: 13
j_call: TRBJ2-5
v_call: TRBV5-4

cdr3_aa: CASSLNQGLAGGEQYF
d_call: TRBD2
clone_size: -
cdr3_length: 16
j_call: TRBJ2-7
v_call: TRBV7-2

cdr3_aa: CASSQWTGGSTEQFF
d_call: TRBD1
clone_size: -
cdr3_length: 15
j_call: TRBJ2-1
v_call: TRBV14

cdr3_aa: CANRGGLRTDTQYF
d_call: -
clone_size: -
cdr3_length: 14
j_call: TRBJ2-3
v_call: TRBV2

cdr3_aa: CASSPREAVNTEAFF
d_call: -
clone_size: -
cdr3_length: 15
j_call: TRBJ1-1
v_call: TRBV18

cdr3_aa: CASSYFRSDTGELFF
d_call: -
clone_size: -
cdr3_length: 15
j_call: TRBJ2-2
v_call: TRBV6-5

cdr3_aa: CVRSLTGRAPASGELFF
d_call: -
clone_size: -
cdr3_length: 17
j_call: TRBJ2-2
v_call: TRBV7-5

cdr3_aa: CASSHRVLGEQYF
d_call: -
clone_size: -
cdr3_length: 13
j_call: TRBJ2-7
v_call: TRBV13